This entry lists 21 T cell receptor beta chains sequenced from one sample in a study of T cell responses to AZD1222 COVID-19 vaccine. Measured with immunoSEQ multiplex PCR; TCRdb has only the in-frame clones, and not every one. The profile shows tens of thousands of clones, roughly 90% of them singletons. This specimen consisted of peripheral blood, obtained on day 0 of AZD1222 vaccination. The origin of the receptors is an adult in good health.

The chain couples TRBV4-1 to TRBJ2-7; TRBD1 aligns across 11 bases. CDR3 size: 16 residues. Germline V gives CDR1 MGHRA, CDR2 YSYEKL. V lost 3 bases and J lost 0; bases outside the gene matches: 4. The CDR3 spells CASSHKGTGGSYEQYF. In DNA, the CDR3 is TGCGCCAGCAGCCACAAAGGGACAGGGGGCTCCTACGAGCAGTACTTC.

The chain uses TRBV6-5 and TRBJ2-1; D uncertain. The CDR3 has 12 amino acids. The germline V gene encodes CDR1 MNHEY and CDR2 SVGAGI. V gave up 4 bases and J gave up 7 bases, with 8 bases separating them. CDR3 in amino acids: CASSLTLNEQFF. CDR3 nucleotide sequence: TGTGCCAGCAGTTTAACTTTAAATGAGCAGTTCTTC.

The rearrangement uses TRBV6-5 and TRBJ1-4; possible D gene TRBD1, 6 bases. The V gene's germline CDR1 is MNHEY and CDR2 SVGAGI. The CDR3 totals 15 residues. Between the trimmed V and J ends, which lost 0 bases and 8 bases, there was a span of 13 bases. CDR3 sequence: CASSYSGRGMEKLFF. The CDR3, as DNA: TGTGCCAGCAGTTACTCGGGCAGGGGAATGGAAAAACTGTTTTTT.

This sequence joins TRBV9 and TRBJ1-1; D perhaps matches TRBD1 (6 bases). V was shortened by 8 bases and J by 5 bases, with 16 bases between the two germline ends. CDR3 size: 13 residues. Germline-derived CDR1 and CDR2 are SGDLS and YYNGEE. CDR3 sequence reads: CASSQGRWTEAFF. The CDR3 DNA reads as TGTGCCAGTTCACAGGGAAGGTGGACTGAAGCTTTCTTT.

The chain is built from TRBV24-1 and TRBJ1-1; no firm D call. CDR1 is KGHDR, CDR2 SFDVKD, per germline. CDR3 length equals 12 residues. The V end was cut by 6 bases, the J end by 4 bases, with 8 bases between. CDR3 loop: CATSNPSTEAFF. The DNA for the CDR3 is TGTGCCACCAGTAACCCGAGCACTGAAGCTTTCTTT.

The V call is TRBV27, the J call TRBJ2-1, with 8 bases matching TRBD2. After removal of 7 bases from V and 4 bases from J, the junction contained 15 bases not matched to a gene. The CDR3 extends over 17 amino acids. The V gene's germline CDR1 is MNHEY and CDR2 SMNVEV (reference sequence). CDR3 DNA: TGTGCCAGCATACCCCGGGGAGCGGGAGATTCATACAATGAGCAGTTCTTC. It yields the protein CASIPRGAGDSYNEQFF.

The sample holds one count of this clone. V is TRBV9 and J is TRBJ2-6; TRBD2 might be the D (5 bases). There are 15 residues in the CDR3. Germline CDR1 is SGDLS and CDR2 is YYNGEE. Trimming took 3 bases from V and 1 from J, leaving 8 bases between them. CDR3 sequence (DNA): TGTGCCAGCAGCGCGGGCGGGTCTGGGGCCAACGTCCTGACTTTC. It yields the protein CASSAGGSGANVLTF.

This clone was picked up one time. The V gene is TRBV5-1, the J gene TRBJ2-7, with TRBD1 identical over 8 bases. This CDR3 spans 14 amino acids. The germline CDR1 and CDR2 sequences are SGHRS and YFSETQ. V lost 2 bases and J lost 6; bases outside the gene matches: 7. In nucleotides, the CDR3 is TGCGCCAGCAGCTTCGGACAGGGTGGTGGCGAGCAGTACTTC. It codes for CASSFGQGGGEQYF.

The rearrangement joins TRBV27 to TRBJ2-1; 14 nucleotides match TRBD2. Unmatched junction bases numbered 7, after V lost 6 bases and J lost 9 bases. Germline loops: CDR1 MNHEY, CDR2 SMNVEV (reference sequence). The CDR3 has 15 residues. DNA for the CDR3: TGTGCCAGCAGCTTCGGGACTAGCGGGAGTACTGAGCAGTTCTTC. It yields the protein CASSFGTSGSTEQFF.

The rearrangement uses TRBV28 and TRBJ1-1; unclear D gene. The germline V gene encodes CDR1 MDHEN and CDR2 SYDVKM. The CDR3 sequence is 12 residues long. V was clipped by 4 bases and J by 8 bases, with 11 bases between them. CDR3 in DNA: TGTGCCAGCAGTTGGCAGTTGGGCGAAGCTTTCTTT. This codes for CASSWQLGEAFF.

V usage is TRBV5-1 and J usage is TRBJ2-1, with D tentatively TRBD1 (7 bases). V was cut by 0 bases and J by 7 bases, with 14 bases left in between. Germline V gene sequence: CDR1 SGHRS, CDR2 YFSETQ. This CDR3 contains 15 residues. The CDR3 here is CASSLEPGGNNEQFF. CDR3 DNA sequence: TGCGCCAGCAGCTTGGAGCCAGGGGGGAATAATGAGCAGTTCTTC.

The chain employs TRBV29-1 and TRBJ2-7; D is undetermined. Germline CDR1 reads SQVTM; CDR2 reads ANQGSEA. The V end was cut by 4 bases, the J end by 9 bases, with 16 bases between. CDR3 size: 12 residues. CDR3 DNA: TGCAGCGTTGCCGAGACCCTAAACCTGCAGTACTTC. Its translation is CSVAETLNLQYF.

V usage is TRBV6-5 and J usage is TRBJ2-1, with a possible D match to TRBD2 (6 bases). V lost 8 bases to trimming and J lost 5 bases, with 16 bases between them. This CDR3 has 14 amino acids. Germline V gene sequence: CDR1 MNHEY, CDR2 SVGAGI. Here the CDR3 reads CASRLGGTHNEQFF. The CDR3 DNA follows: TGTGCCAGCCGGCTGGGCGGGACCCACAATGAGCAGTTCTTC.

The V gene is TRBV5-1, the J gene TRBJ1-1; no reliable D call. The CDR3 spans 14 residues. Trimming removed 1 base from V and 1 base from J, with 8 bases in between. Germline V lookup: CDR1 SGHRS, CDR2 YFSETQ. Here the CDR3 reads CASSLPGANTEAFF. In DNA form, the CDR3 reads TGCGCCAGCAGCTTGCCGGGCGCGAACACTGAAGCTTTCTTT. The complete variable domain, with remaining parts taken from reference TRBV5-1 and TRBJ1-1, reads KAGVTQTPRYLIKTRGQQVTLSCSPISGHRSVSWYQQTPGQGLQFLFEYFSETQRNKGNFPGRFSGRQFSNSRSEMNVSTLELGDSALYLCASSLPGANTEAFFGQGTRLTVV.

The chain uses TRBV24-1 and TRBJ2-2; 10 nucleotides align to TRBD2. The CDR3 runs 16 residues. Germline CDR1 and CDR2: KGHDR and SFDVKD. Losses at the gene ends were 4 bases for V and 5 bases for J; bases not matched to a gene: 6. The CDR3 coding sequence is TGTGCCACCAGTGACCCCCAGCGGGAGGGGACCGGGGAGCTGTTTTTT. Encoded protein: CATSDPQREGTGELFF.

The rearrangement uses TRBV25-1 and TRBJ2-5; TRBD1 or TRBD2 may be the D gene (5 bases each). CDR3 length: 14 residues. V was cut by 6 bases and J by 1 base, with 12 bases left in between. Germline lookup yields CDR1 MGHDK and CDR2 SYGVNS. The CDR3 nucleotides are TGTGCCAGCAGACCCACGGGGACCCAAGAGACCCAGTACTTC. It specifies CASRPTGTQETQYF.

This chain connects TRBV6-2 or TRBV6-3 to TRBJ1-1, with TRBD1 matching 7 bases. With V trimmed by 2 bases and J by 0 bases, 9 bases remained unmatched. Germline V gene data show CDR1 as MNHEY and CDR2 as SVGEGT. This CDR3 is 17 amino acids long. The CDR3: CASSYPTGFGLNTEAFF. CDR3 DNA: TGTGCCAGCAGTTACCCGACAGGGTTCGGCCTGAACACTGAAGCTTTCTTT.

This sequence joins TRBV18 and TRBJ2-7; D uncertain. The CDR3 loop spans 14 amino acids. Germline CDR1 KGHSH, CDR2 LQKENI. Trimming took 2 bases from V and 3 from J, leaving 11 bases between them. This CDR3 is CASSPRVDHYEQYF. In DNA form, the CDR3 reads TGTGCCAGCTCACCAAGGGTAGATCACTACGAGCAGTACTTC.

The rearrangement joins TRBV25-1 to TRBJ2-3, with 8 nucleotides matching TRBD1. This CDR3 comprises 14 residues. V gave up 6 bases and J gave up 2 bases; unmatched junction bases: 4. The V gene's germline CDR1 is MGHDK and CDR2 SYGVNS. The CDR3 here is CASSDRGATDTQYF. The CDR3 DNA follows: TGTGCCAGCAGCGACAGGGGTGCCACAGATACGCAGTATTTT. Using reference TRBV25-1 and TRBJ2-3 for the parts outside the CDR3, the full variable domain is EADIYQTPRYLVIGTGKKITLECSQTMGHDKMYWYQQDPGMELHLIHYSYGVNSTEKGDLSSESTVSRIRTEHFPLTLESARPSHTSQYLCASSDRGATDTQYFGPGTRLTVL.

This chain joins TRBV2 and TRBJ1-1, with a tentative D call TRBD1 (5 bases). This CDR3 is 13 amino acids long. Germline V lookup: CDR1 SNHLY, CDR2 FYNNEI. V lost 6 bases, J lost 1 base, and 9 bases lay in between. The CDR3 bases are TGTGCCAGCAGCAACCAGGGGAACACTGAAGCTTTCTTT. Protein product: CASSNQGNTEAFF. Full variable domain (rest looked up from reference TRBV2 and TRBJ1-1): EPEVTQTPSHQVTQMGQEVILRCVPISNHLYFYWYRQILGQKVEFLVSFYNNEISEKSEIFDDQFSVERPDGSNFTLKIRSTKLEDSAMYFCASSNQGNTEAFFGQGTRLTVV.

The chain is built from TRBV9 and TRBJ1-2; D not resolved. The V and J ends lost 0 bases and 0 bases respectively, with 9 bases between them. The germline gives CDR1 SGDLS, CDR2 YYNGEE. CDR3 length equals 15 residues. For the CDR3, the DNA is TGTGCCAGCAGCGTAGTCGGAACGGCTAACTATGGCTACACCTTC. As protein: CASSVVGTANYGYTF.